The rows below give T cell receptor beta chains drawn from one sample of a study of T cell responses to AZD1222 COVID-19 vaccine. Sequencing was performed with immunoSEQ multiplex PCR; in TCRdb, only in-frame clones are kept and a portion is missing. The data contain around 50,000 clones, about 86% of them singletons. Here the sequenced sample was peripheral blood, taken on day 0 of AZD1222 vaccination. Every receptor here comes from an adult in good health. Both conserved end residues are part of each CDR3. The order of the fields is J gene, D gene, V gene, clone size, CDR3 protein, CDR3 DNA. The D gene is left open where the match is weak. Rows may omit the clone size; those that give it use once, few, many or a size class.

j_call: TRBJ2-1
d_call: .
v_call: TRBV19
clone_size: .
cdr3_aa: CASSIMAGPLYNEQFF
cdr3_nt: TGTGCCAGTAGTATTATGGCAGGGCCACTCTACAATGAGCAGTTCTTC

j_call: TRBJ2-3
d_call: TRBD2
v_call: TRBV5-1
clone_size: .
cdr3_aa: CASSLDPAGAADTQYF
cdr3_nt: TGCGCCAGCAGCTTGGATCCAGCGGGGGCGGCAGATACGCAGTATTTT

j_call: TRBJ1-5
d_call: .
v_call: TRBV28
clone_size: .
cdr3_aa: CASSLIKGDQPQHF
cdr3_nt: TGTGCCAGCAGTTTGATAAAGGGGGATCAGCCCCAGCATTTT

j_call: TRBJ2-6
d_call: .
v_call: TRBV6-1
clone_size: .
cdr3_aa: CASSDSPVLTF
cdr3_nt: TGTGCCAGCAGTGATAGCCCCGTCCTGACTTTC

j_call: TRBJ2-7
d_call: .
v_call: TRBV19
clone_size: few
cdr3_aa: CASSPRTVYEQYF
cdr3_nt: TGTGCCAGTAGTCCTCGGACAGTCTACGAGCAGTACTTC

j_call: TRBJ1-3
d_call: TRBD1
v_call: TRBV11-2
clone_size: .
cdr3_aa: CASSRISGTGASGNTIYF
cdr3_nt: TGTGCCAGCAGCCGCATATCCGGGACAGGAGCCTCTGGAAACACCATATATTTT

j_call: TRBJ2-7
d_call: .
v_call: TRBV19
clone_size: .
cdr3_aa: CASSRGEYEQYF
cdr3_nt: TGTGCCAGTAGTCGGGGAGAATACGAGCAGTACTTC

j_call: TRBJ2-7
d_call: .
v_call: TRBV7-9
clone_size: .
cdr3_aa: CASSIDGSSYEQYF
cdr3_nt: TGTGCCAGCAGTATAGACGGAAGCTCCTACGAGCAGTACTTC

j_call: TRBJ2-5
d_call: .
v_call: TRBV27
clone_size: .
cdr3_aa: CASSHLGAGLPRETQYF
cdr3_nt: TGTGCCAGCAGTCATTTAGGAGCGGGCCTCCCTCGGGAGACCCAGTACTTC

j_call: TRBJ2-3
d_call: .
v_call: TRBV19
clone_size: .
cdr3_aa: CASSIRKRGTDTQYF
cdr3_nt: TGTGCCAGTAGTATTCGTAAACGGGGCACAGATACGCAGTATTTT

j_call: TRBJ1-1
d_call: TRBD1
v_call: TRBV7-8
clone_size: .
cdr3_aa: CASSISGTGGTEAFF
cdr3_nt: TGTGCCAGCAGCATCTCCGGGACAGGGGGCACTGAAGCTTTCTTT

j_call: TRBJ1-1
d_call: .
v_call: TRBV7-2
clone_size: .
cdr3_aa: CASSLGWETEAFF
cdr3_nt: TGTGCCAGCAGCTTAGGTTGGGAGACTGAAGCTTTCTTT